Included here is one T cell receptor beta chain sequence, with context. The antigen remains unidentified. The junction and the germline gene differ at one end; a read error may be behind it. Each donor was a healthy Caucasian. TCRdb reprocessed the 5' RACE reads via MiXCR and lists one record per CDR3 protein. The table has 1,800,000 or so distinct CDR3 sequences, about 32% seen once. The CDR3 has 17 residues. Germline assignment: CDR1 MNHEY and CDR2 SMNVEV (reference sequence). The entry originates in a study of identical twins. Study-level points and caveats: Among monozygotic twins, out-of-frame TCR alpha sharing exceeded what models predicted. In cord blood, abundant beta clonotypes had fewer insertions; memory showed no trend.

Sequencing input: cord blood. This receptor was taken from a newborn girl in good health. V usage is TRBV27 and J usage is TRBJ2-7; 9 bases align to TRBD1. The J call may be mistaken, given a closer DNA end match to TRBJ2-5. This CDR3 is CAGSSRQGGTYQETQYF. DNA of the CDR3: TGTGCCGGCAGTTCCAGACAGGGGGGGACCTACCAAGAGACCCAGTACTTC.